This TCR beta chain was found in a study of cytomegalovirus exposure and HLA in healthy donors (dated by TCRdb to about 2017). In the study overall: An earlier analysis of about 560 of the donors reported approximately 280 Gb of sequence data and 95 million to 130 million unique TCR beta sequences obtained from some 170 million T cells. An early release that covered some 640 HLA-typed donors contained about 290 gigabases of sequencing data and around 85 million unique TCR sequences. Among the 398 genotyped donors, 81% belonged to the genetic ancestry cluster associated with self-reported Caucasian donors. The study aimed to test whether signatures of past pathogen exposure could be identified by cataloging public T cell receptors. Using immunosequencing, the study profiled T cell repertoires from about 610 subjects and related those repertoires to cytomegalovirus serostatus. In addition to the first cohort of 666 subjects, a separate validation cohort of 120 different subjects was used. High-throughput TCR immunosequencing, statistical association of individual TCRs with disease status, and machine learning were combined to predict cytomegalovirus infection status. A later analysis re-examined previously published TCR beta repertoires from more than 550 donors and added high-resolution HLA genotyping to investigate patterns of TCR occurrence. The later analysis used no new phenotypic data to find candidate immune exposures, relying instead on TCR beta sequences and their occurrence across donors. In an earlier analysis of 587 of the donors, high-throughput TCR beta sequencing was used to judge whether each TCR beta V gene segment behaved as functional or pseudogenic. Donor age, sex, ethnicity and CMV serostatus were compiled alongside the repertoire data. A later genetic analysis used genome-wide SNP genotypes for about 55% of the 666 donors, treating that subset as a discovery cohort. All discovery cohort repertoires had been generated on a single sequencing platform. Class I and class II HLA loci were covered by the typing at four-digit resolution. Typing coverage differed by locus: A, B, C, DRB1 and DQB1 were typed in roughly 620-630 donors, DQA1 in about 510, DPA1 in over 600, and DPB1 in roughly 450. Four to six DR-DQ haplotypes were handled as single units for association and clustering, since linkage in the cohort was strong. Among 300 to 450 genotyped donors of the cohort, an average of around 240,000 unique TCR beta nucleotide sequences were sequenced per donor, roughly a sixth of them non-productive.

This clone has just one count. It has no known antigen specificity. Base qualities are missing; no much larger clone stands one base away. Study-wide conclusions, independent of this receptor: Strong co-occurrence of HLA alleles, especially DR and DQ, made assigning TCR associations to individual alleles difficult. Specific HLA alleles were associated with roughly 16,000 TCR beta sequences at a false discovery rate of 0.05 in a later analysis. V-gene and J-gene trimming of TCR beta chains was associated with a missense DCLRE1C variant in a later genetic analysis, and the association was replicated in an independent cohort. Some IMGT-functional V segments, including TRBV6-2 and TRBV6-3, could not be told apart with the 87-base-pair reads, so those segments were excluded. A cluster of highly shared sequence variants was judged likely to be a technical artifact of the sequencing pipeline. In vitro tests confirmed that three of the cytomegalovirus-associated TCR beta chains recognize cytomegalovirus antigens. According to a later genetic analysis, donors in an Asian-associated ancestry cluster had fewer N-insertions in productive TCRs than the approximately 670-donor mean. An earlier analysis of several hundred of the donors showed that most TCR beta V segments appeared in productive rearrangements either about 87% or about 30% of the time, which broadly matched IMGT annotations. In a later analysis, the rate of TCR association differed among HLA loci, with DRB1 alleles having the most associated TCRs and HLA-C alleles having the fewest. In a later analysis, most CMV-associated TCR beta chains were found to appear HLA-restricted, with HLA associations seemingly driven largely by CMV exposure. The only immune exposure information available for the cohort was CMV serostatus. In this cohort, only TCR beta chains were sequenced, and detectable features were limited by the absence of alpha or paired-chain data. Because HLA typing was missing for some donors at each locus, association tests included only the typed subset. Linkage disequilibrium might explain the correlated functional status among segregating V segments, but an unknown experimental factor could not be excluded. Sequencing depth was assumed to be roughly uniform across donors in the presence/absence analyses, though that assumption may not hold. Most TCR sequences were observed very rarely across donors, whereas some public TCRs were present in many individuals. In a later analysis, HLA-associated TCR beta chains were found to be more clonally expanded and to have lower generation probabilities than equally common non-associated chains. Because counts were too low, about 18 rarely observed V segments, including chromosome 9 orphons, were excluded from the earlier analysis of 587 of the donors. According to a later analysis, parvovirus B19, influenza, CMV and Epstein-Barr virus appeared linked to several top co-occurrence clusters. According to the authors, the approach could potentially be generalized to other disease states and immunological phenotypes. A further reported finding was that TCR beta sequences accurately predicted the HLA-A and HLA-B alleles for most subjects in the first cohort. In both the original and validation cohorts, the classifier was reported to diagnose cytomegalovirus status with high specificity and sensitivity. In the study, about 150 TCR beta chains were listed as associated with cytomegalovirus.

In total, roughly 710 healthy bone marrow donors made up the cohort. At the time of sampling, all cohort members were nominally healthy, though unrecorded immune exposures were likely present. The donor tested CMV seronegative, placing the donor among the 350 to 400 seronegative members of the cohort. Each donor provided a peripheral blood sample, and peripheral blood mononuclear cells were used for TCR beta sequencing. Genomic DNA was extracted from the blood cell samples with the Qiagen DNeasy Blood Extraction Kit. Library preparation was by the immunoSEQ multiplex PCR assay. For the multiplex PCR, a mixture combining 60 forward primers for TCR Vbeta segments and 13 reverse primers for TCR Jbeta segments was used. A multiplex PCR assay on genomic DNA amplified the CDR3 region of rearranged TCR beta genes. Amplified TCR beta libraries were sequenced as 87-base-pair reads on the Illumina HiSeq System. Per the authors' processing: A later analysis tallied around 82 million unique TCR beta chains across the approximately 670 repertoires, and approximately 12 million of those chains were shared by two or more donors. Raw reads were error-corrected and collapsed into unique sequences with a nearest-neighbor algorithm that merged closely related sequences to remove PCR and sequencing errors. Alignment of CDR3 sequences to IMGT reference sequences was used to assign V, D and J gene segments. For a sequence to be retained, a match of at least six nucleotides to both a V gene segment and a J gene segment was required. A rearrangement counted as productive if the CDR3 had no stop codons and remained in frame with V and J, and every other rearrangement counted as non-productive. Following IMGT convention, CDR3 was defined as the stretch from the second conserved V-encoded cysteine to the conserved J-encoded phenylalanine. Sequences without an unambiguous match to a single V gene segment were excluded from the earlier analysis of about 600 of the donors. In an earlier analysis of roughly 500 of the donors, V segments were called functional above 56.7% productive rearrangements and were called segregating when the between-donor standard deviation exceeded 5%. A statistical classification framework was built for diagnosing cytomegalovirus status from the catalog of TCR beta chain sequences. In a later analysis, V and J genes were assigned by comparing TCR nucleotide sequences against IMGT/GENE-DB human TR gene sequences. A later analysis assigned CDR3 sequences and most-parsimonious VDJ recombination scenarios with the TCRdist pipeline. A later analysis defined each TCR beta chain by its CDR3 amino acid sequence plus V-gene family, and excluded reads lacking a unique V-gene family. To address suspected cross-contamination and a sequencing artifact, a later analysis removed several hundred highly shared, low-generation-probability nucleotide sequences. A later analysis calculated a clonal expansion index for each public chain from normalized within-repertoire ranks of inferred template counts. In a later analysis, generation probabilities were computed using a VDJ recombination model fitted to out-of-frame rearrangements, and the results were checked against IGoR. A later analysis scored TCR-TCR, TCR-HLA and TCR-CMV co-occurrence with hypergeometric tests, applying a repertoire-size bias correction to TCR pairs. In a later analysis, false discovery rates were estimated by permuting HLA or CMV assignments 20 times. In a later analysis, co-occurring TCRs were grouped using DBSCAN, and TCRdist sequence similarity was added for clustering within HLA-allele-positive subsets. Repertoires with fewer than 30,000 or more than 120,000 public chains, plus five repertoires with anomalous nucleotide sharing, were excluded from co-occurrence clustering. TCRdb limited this immuneACCESS table to in-frame rearrangements with V and J called. A share of clones is missing; checked studies link under half to unresolved V genes, and the rest is unexplained. V and J calls and clone size follow that table, whereas D and trimming were derived from the DNA. This sample holds 150,000 or so clones; 86% were observed only once. Approximately 2% of the sample lies in the top ten.

Here V drops 1 base and J drops 6 bases, and the junction holds 5 bases not matched to any gene. The CDR3 has 15 amino acids, counting the end cysteine and phenylalanine. The CDR3 DNA has 45 bases and is translated from base 1. The germline V gene provides CDR1 SGDLS and CDR2 YYNGEE. The TCR sequence derives from a woman aged 18 to 35 in good health and CMV-seronegative. The chain links TRBV9 with TRBJ1-4; TRBD1 agrees with 8 junctional bases. Sample: PBMCs. The DNA sequence reads TGTGCCAGCAGCGTAACAGGGGGGTCTTATGAAAAACTGTTTTTT. Its translation is CASSVTGGSYEKLFF.